Reported below is one T cell receptor beta chain. Its antigen is currently not known. The sample holds no much larger clone one base away, and base qualities are not on file. These data come from a study of control samples from healthy donors and cancer patients (dated by TCRdb to about 2020). Library creation used the immunoSEQ multiplex PCR assay. This is the immuneACCESS table as TCRdb keeps it, with only in-frame sequences that have V and J called. A part of the clones is gone; compared with another copy, unresolved V genes explain less than half, and the rest is unexplained. For this sample there are about 58,000 clones; around 95% appear just once. Less than 4.5% of the sample comes from the top ten. Cut back by 4 bases and 7 bases, the V and J ends lie 13 bases apart. From the cysteine through the phenylalanine, the CDR3 covers 14 amino acids. Only CDR3 DNA is held: 42 bases, read in frame from base 1. As encoded in the germline V gene, CDR1 is SGHTA while CDR2 is FQGNSA.

The chain employs TRBV7-2 and TRBJ1-4; a confident D gene designation cannot be given. This TCR derives from a man aged 25-45 years in good health. Sequencing was carried out using blood. The base sequence is TGTGCCAGCAGCTCCGGGAAGGCTGTTGAAAAACTGTTTTTT. This gives the protein CASSSGKAVEKLFF.